The source of this TCR beta chain is a study of shared clonotypes between healthy human individuals. Germline V lookup: CDR1 MNHNS, CDR2 SASEGT. This CDR3 spans 13 amino acids. V was cut by 4 bases and J by 6 bases, with 13 bases left in between. Assay execution took place at the deep level. Produced via immunoSEQ multiplex PCR; TCRdb's table is partial and in-frame only. The table records roughly 2.6 million clones, just over 90% of them present only once. The chain joins TRBV6-1 to TRBJ2-7; a weak D match, TRBD1 (5 bases). This receptor was obtained from a man between 18 and 29 years old in good health. Sequencing was carried out using naive CD4+ T cells sorted from blood. The subset is: CD45RA+ positively selected. The CDR3 region has the DNA TGTGCCAGCAGTGTTCGACAGCCGGGCGAGCAGTACTTC. This sequence encodes CASSVRQPGEQYF.